This note documents a single TCR beta chain sequence. Its antigen is currently unknown. The entry originates in a study of shared clonotypes between healthy human individuals. General study findings and limits: Memory subsets generally showed lower estimated richness than naive subsets.

CDR3 length equals 14 residues. Trimming cost V 4 bases and J 2 bases, with 11 bases left between them. The germline V gene has CDR1 MNHEY and CDR2 SMNVEV (reference sequence). Only in-frame clones appear in the TCRdb table, and some are missing; sequencing was by immunoSEQ multiplex PCR. This sample has about a million clones; 60% to 80% occur once, and the top ten carry almost 0.9%. The TCR was taken from a man aged 18-30 years in good health. Some clones in this sample may be carry-over from other donors' samples. The sequenced material came from memory CD4+ T cells from PBMCs. Subset meaning: CD45RA-negative fraction. The chain joins TRBV27 to TRBJ1-2, with no clear D. DNA for the CDR3: TGTGCCAGCAGTTATAAAGAGGGAAACTATGGCTACACCTTC. This encodes CASSYKEGNYGYTF.